The text below deals with one TCR beta chain. The entry originates in a study of regulatory T cells in long-lasting Graves disease. Building of the TCR beta libraries involved iRepertoire HTBI primers and Arm-PCR of CDR3 regions. MiXCR, applied by TCRdb to the multiplex PCR reads, yields one record per CDR3 protein. Altogether hundreds of thousands of distinct CDR3 sequences are present, 16% being singletons, with the ten largest covering about 11%. The CDR3 extends over 14 amino acids. Germline V gives CDR1 MNHEY, CDR2 SMNVEV (reference sequence). V was clipped by 5 bases and J by 2 bases; unmatched bases: 3. Described time point: newly diagnosed GD, antithyroid drugs for less than 3 months. Extracted PBMC RNA gave rise to the TCR library. These data also featured in a second study, about T cells in Graves' hyperthyroidism and ophthalmopathy.

This chain joins TRBV27 and TRBJ1-5; 7 nucleotides align to TRBD1. This clonotype originated in a woman in her twenties or thirties with Graves disease. This specimen was peripheral blood mononuclear cells (PBMCs), taken at new diagnosis, from a patient treated with antithyroid drugs. This CDR3 reads CASSHQGGNQPQHF. Written as DNA, the CDR3 is TGTGCCAGCAGTCACCAGGGGGGCAATCAGCCCCAGCATTTT.